This record covers a single T cell receptor (beta chain). Its antigen remains unknown. The sample comes from a study of graft-versus-host responses after intestinal transplantation. Study as a whole: For two to four years after anti-thymocyte globulin induction, all recipients took tacrolimus and steroids. Findings and limits, study-wide: Some GvH clones appeared in ileal mucosa or blood before recipient bone marrow. Declining HvG levels early post-transplant were linked to peak circulating GvH clone levels.

The V and J ends lost 2 bases and 9 bases, in that order; junction bases with no gene match: 0. CDR3 length: 11 residues. CDR1 GTSNPN and CDR2 SVGIG come from the germline V gene (reference sequence). Libraries were prepared by immunoSEQ multiplex PCR; TCRdb keeps only in-frame clonotypes and omits some of them. The data show 95,000 to 100,000 clones, about 83% seen once. The chain has TRBV30 and TRBJ2-1; 8 bases are shared with TRBD2. The clonotype originates from a human patient who received an intestinal transplant, so some T cells may come from the graft donor. The sequencing used PBMCs, collected 255 days after intestinal transplant. The CDR3 DNA follows: TGTGCCTGGAGTAGCGGGGGTGAGCAGTTCTTC. Translated: CAWSSGGEQFF.